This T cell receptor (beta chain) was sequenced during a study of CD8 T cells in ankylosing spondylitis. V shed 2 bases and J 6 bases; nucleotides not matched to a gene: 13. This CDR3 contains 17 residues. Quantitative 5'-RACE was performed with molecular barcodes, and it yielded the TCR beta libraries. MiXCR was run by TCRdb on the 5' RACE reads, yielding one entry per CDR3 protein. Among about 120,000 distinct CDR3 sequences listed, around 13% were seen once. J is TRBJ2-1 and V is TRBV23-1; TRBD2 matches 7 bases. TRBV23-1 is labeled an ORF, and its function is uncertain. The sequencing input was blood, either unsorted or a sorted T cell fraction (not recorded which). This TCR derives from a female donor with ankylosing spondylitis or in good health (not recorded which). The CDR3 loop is CASSQNVVVAGSNEQFF. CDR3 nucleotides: TGCGCCAGCAGTCAAAATGTTGTGGTAGCGGGCAGCAATGAGCAGTTCTTC.